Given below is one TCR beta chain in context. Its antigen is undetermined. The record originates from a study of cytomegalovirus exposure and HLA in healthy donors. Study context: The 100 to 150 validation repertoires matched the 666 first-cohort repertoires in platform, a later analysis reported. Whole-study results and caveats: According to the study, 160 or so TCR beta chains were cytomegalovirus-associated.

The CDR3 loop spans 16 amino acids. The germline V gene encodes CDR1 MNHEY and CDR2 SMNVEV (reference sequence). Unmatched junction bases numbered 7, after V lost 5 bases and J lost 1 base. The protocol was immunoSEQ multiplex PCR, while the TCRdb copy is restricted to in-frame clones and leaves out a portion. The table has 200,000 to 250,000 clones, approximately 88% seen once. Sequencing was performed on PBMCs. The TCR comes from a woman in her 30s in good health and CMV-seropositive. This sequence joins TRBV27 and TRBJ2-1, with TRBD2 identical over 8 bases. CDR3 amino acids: CASSTASGRSYNEQFF. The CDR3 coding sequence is TGTGCCAGCAGTACCGCTAGCGGGCGTTCCTACAATGAGCAGTTCTTC.